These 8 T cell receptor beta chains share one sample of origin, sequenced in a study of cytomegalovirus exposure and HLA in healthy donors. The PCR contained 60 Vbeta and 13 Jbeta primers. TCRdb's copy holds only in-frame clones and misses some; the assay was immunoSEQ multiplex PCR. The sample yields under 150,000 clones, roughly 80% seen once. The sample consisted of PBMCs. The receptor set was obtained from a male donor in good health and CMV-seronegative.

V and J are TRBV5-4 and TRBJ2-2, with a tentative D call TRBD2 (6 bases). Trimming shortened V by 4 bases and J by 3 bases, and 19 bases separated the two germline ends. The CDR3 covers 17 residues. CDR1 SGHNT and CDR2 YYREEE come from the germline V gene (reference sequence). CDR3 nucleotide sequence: TGTGCCAGCAGCCCTAATCGGGACTGGGCGGACACCGGGGAGCTGTTTTTT. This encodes CASSPNRDWADTGELFF.

Here the CDR3 DNA reads TGTGCCAGCAGTTTACGGGTTACGTACGAGCAGTACTTC. This gives the protein CASSLRVTYEQYF. V gene TRBV27 combines with J gene TRBJ2-7; D gene ambiguous. The germline V gene encodes CDR1 MNHEY and CDR2 SMNVEV (reference sequence). The CDR3 covers 13 residues. Trimming shortened V by 2 bases and J by 4 bases, and 9 bases separated the two germline ends.

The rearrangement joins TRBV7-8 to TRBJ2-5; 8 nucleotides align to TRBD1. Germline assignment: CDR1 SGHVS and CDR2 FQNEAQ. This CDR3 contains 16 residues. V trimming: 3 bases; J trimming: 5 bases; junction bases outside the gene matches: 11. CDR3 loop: CASSLRASGGGETQYF. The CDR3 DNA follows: TGTGCCAGCAGCTTGCGGGCGTCAGGGGGCGGCGAGACCCAGTACTTC.

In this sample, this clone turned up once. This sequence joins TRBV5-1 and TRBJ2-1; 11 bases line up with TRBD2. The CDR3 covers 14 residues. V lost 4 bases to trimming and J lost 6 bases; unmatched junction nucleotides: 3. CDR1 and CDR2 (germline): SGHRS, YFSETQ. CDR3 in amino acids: CASSAGTSGNEQFF. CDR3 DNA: TGCGCCAGCAGCGCCGGGACTAGCGGCAATGAGCAGTTCTTC.

The CDR3 sequence is CASSALAGETQYF. CDR3 DNA: TGCGCCAGCAGCGCGTTGGCGGGAGAGACCCAGTACTTC. The chain uses TRBV4-1 and TRBJ2-5; TRBD2 is a possible D gene (5 bases). The V end lost 5 bases, the J end lost 4 bases, and 11 bases lay between the germline ends. Germline V gene sequence: CDR1 MGHRA, CDR2 YSYEKL. The CDR3 contains 13 residues.

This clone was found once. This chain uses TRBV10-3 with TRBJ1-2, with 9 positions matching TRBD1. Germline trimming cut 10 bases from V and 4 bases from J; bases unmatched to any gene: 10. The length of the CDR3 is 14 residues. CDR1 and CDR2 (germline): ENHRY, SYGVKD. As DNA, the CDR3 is TGTGCCACTGATGGACAGGGGCAGGGCTATGGCTACACCTTC. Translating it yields CATDGQGQGYGYTF.

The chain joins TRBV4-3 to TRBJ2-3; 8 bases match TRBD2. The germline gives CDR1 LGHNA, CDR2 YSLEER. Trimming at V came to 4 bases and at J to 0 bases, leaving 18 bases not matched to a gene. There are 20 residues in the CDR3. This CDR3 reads CASSRDLGLAGRASTDTQYF. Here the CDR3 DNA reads TGCGCCAGCAGCCGCGATCTGGGGCTAGCGGGCCGAGCTAGCACAGATACGCAGTATTTT.

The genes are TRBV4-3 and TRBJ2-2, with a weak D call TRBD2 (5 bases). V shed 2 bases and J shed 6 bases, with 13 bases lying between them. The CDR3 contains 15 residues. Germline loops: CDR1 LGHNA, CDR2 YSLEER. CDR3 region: CASSQRGSKSGELFF. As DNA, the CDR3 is TGCGCCAGCAGCCAACGGGGTTCAAAATCCGGGGAGCTGTTTTTT.